The rows below give T cell receptor beta chains drawn from one sample of a study of T-cell memory formation after mild COVID-19. TCRdb itself ran the 5' RACE reads through MiXCR, one entry per CDR3 protein. The repertoire consists of roughly 620,000 distinct CDR3 sequences, with more than 15% occurring once and the leading ten covering approximately 12%. Sequenced sample: PBMCs or a T cell subset sorted from them (not recorded which). All receptors derive from an adult woman who had mild COVID-19 (a few samples of this study predate the infection). Cell type and time point are not known. CDR3s include the opening cysteine and the closing phenylalanine or tryptophan. A D gene is named only where the DNA matches it firmly. Rows give clone size only sometimes, using once, few, many, or a class for an expanded clone.

>TRBJ2-1|13|NA|TRBV9|NA
CASSVGRGGEQFF
TGTGCCAGCAGCGTAGGGAGGGGAGGAGAGCAGTTCTTC
>TRBJ2-3|17|TRBD2|TRBV7-9|few
CASSDTKLAGMADTQYF
TGTGCCAGCAGCGATACCAAACTAGCGGGGATGGCGGATACGCAGTATTTT
>TRBJ1-1|15|NA|TRBV5-1|few
CASSLEAIPNTEAFF
TGCGCCAGCAGCTTGGAGGCGATACCGAACACTGAAGCTTTCTTT
>TRBJ2-3|15|NA|TRBV15|few
CATSRESAPTDTQYF
TGTGCCACCAGCAGAGAGTCAGCCCCCACAGATACGCAGTATTTT
>TRBJ2-3|15|TRBD2|TRBV11-2|NA
CASSFSGGITDTQYF
TGTGCCAGCAGCTTTAGCGGGGGGATCACAGATACGCAGTATTTT
>TRBJ2-2|11|NA|TRBV15|NA
CATSGSGELFF
TGTGCCACCAGCGGGAGCGGGGAGCTGTTTTTT
>TRBJ1-2|11|NA|TRBV20-1|NA
CSAPRVHGYTF
TGCAGTGCTCCCAGGGTCCATGGCTACACCTTC
>TRBJ1-5|15|TRBD1|TRBV5-5|few
CASSFWTGALQPQHF
TGTGCCAGCAGCTTCTGGACAGGGGCCCTTCAGCCCCAGCATTTT
>TRBJ2-7|13|NA|TRBV30|many
CAWTSKVTYEQYF
TGTGCCTGGACCTCAAAGGTGACCTACGAGCAGTACTTC
>TRBJ1-5|14|TRBD1|TRBV7-8|NA
CASSARTGVQPQHF
TGTGCCAGCAGCGCCCGGACAGGGGTTCAGCCCCAGCATTTT
>TRBJ2-4|14|NA|TRBV19|NA
CASSPTRTENIQYF
TGTGCCAGTAGCCCGACTCGAACCGAAAACATTCAGTACTTC
>TRBJ1-2|14|TRBD1|TRBV2|NA
CASTRDRGQGGYTF
TGTGCCAGCACCCGGGACAGGGGGCAAGGTGGCTACACCTTC
>TRBJ1-2|16|TRBD1|TRBV7-3|NA
CASSLRRTGTGNGYTF
TGTGCCAGCAGCTTACGCCGTACCGGGACAGGGAATGGCTACACCTTC
>TRBJ1-1|15|TRBD1|TRBV30|many
CAWSAGTGSNTEAFF
TGTGCCTGGAGCGCCGGGACAGGGTCGAACACTGAAGCTTTCTTT
>TRBJ1-2|10|NA|TRBV20-1|NA
CSARREGYTF
TGCAGTGCTAGGAGAGAGGGCTACACCTTC
>TRBJ2-7|14|TRBD1|TRBV7-9|NA
CASSLGTGGHEQYF
TGTGCCAGCAGCTTAGGGACAGGGGGCCACGAGCAGTACTTC
>TRBJ2-3|14|NA|TRBV15|NA
CASSRAVSTDTQYF
TGTGCCTCCAGCAGAGCTGTTAGCACAGATACGCAGTATTTT
>TRBJ2-7|14|NA|TRBV7-2|medium-sized
CASSLVGGVYEQYF
TGTGCCAGCAGCTTAGTTGGGGGCGTCTACGAGCAGTACTTC
>TRBJ2-3|16|NA|TRBV5-1|NA
CASVLSPVTSTDTQYF
TGCGCCAGCGTACTGTCCCCCGTCACTAGCACAGATACGCAGTATTTT
>TRBJ2-7|13|NA|TRBV18|once
CASSVNRADEQYF
TGTGCCAGCTCAGTCAACAGGGCGGACGAGCAGTACTTC
>TRBJ2-5|13|NA|TRBV30|NA
CAWSVAVVGTQYF
TGTGCCTGGAGTGTGGCGGTGGTGGGGACCCAGTACTTC
>TRBJ2-5|13|NA|TRBV5-1|many
CASSLGFGETQYF
TGCGCCAGCAGCTTGGGATTCGGAGAGACCCAGTACTTC
>TRBJ2-3|13|NA|TRBV9|few
CASSVTEADTQYF
TGTGCCAGCAGCGTCACTGAGGCAGATACGCAGTATTTT
>TRBJ2-3|17|TRBD2|TRBV9|few
CASSVDPSGASTDTQYF
TGTGCCAGCAGCGTAGACCCTAGCGGCGCCAGCACAGATACGCAGTATTTT